The 15 T cell receptor beta chains below were found in one sample sequenced in a study of identical twins. TCRdb reanalysed the 5' RACE reads using MiXCR and keeps one entry per CDR3 protein. Seen here are a few hundred thousand distinct CDR3 sequences, approximately 10% observed once, and the top ten hold around 3%. These data also featured in a second study, about yellow fever vaccine responses in identical twins.

Sequenced input: PBMCs. The receptor set was obtained from a woman between 18 and 30 years old in good health.

This clonotype has at least ten counts. This chain links TRBV19 with TRBJ2-3, with D unclear. Trimming cost V 5 bases and J 2 bases, with 11 bases left between them. CDR3 length: 14 amino acids. In germline, CDR1 is LNHDA, CDR2 SQIVND (reference sequence). CDR3 bases: TGTGCCAGTAGTTTGGGGTCTTTCACAGATACGCAGTATTTT. It is translated as CASSLGSFTDTQYF.

A few counts support this clonotype. The genes are TRBV12-3 or TRBV12-4 and TRBJ2-5, with 7 bases fitting TRBD1. J gave up 0 bases and V 4 bases, and 8 bases lay outside the gene matches. CDR3 length: 16 residues. The CDR3: CASSSGQNPYQETQYF. The CDR3, as DNA: TGTGCCAGCAGTTCGGGACAGAACCCGTACCAAGAGACCCAGTACTTC.

This clonotype was recorded many times. The chain joins TRBV20-1 to TRBJ2-7; tentative D call: TRBD2 (6 bases). CDR1 and CDR2 from the germline V gene are DFQATT and SNEGSKA (reference sequence). Trimming left V 4 bases short and J 0 bases short, with 13 bases between. The CDR3 runs to 14 residues. The CDR3 loop is CSAKIADASYEQYF. DNA for the CDR3: TGCAGTGCTAAGATAGCGGATGCCTCCTACGAGCAGTACTTC.

The J gene is TRBJ2-2, the V gene TRBV4-3; perhaps TRBD1 as D (5 bases). Germline V gene lookup returns CDR1 LGHNA and CDR2 YSLEER. V shed 1 base and J shed 3 bases, with 12 bases lying between them. The CDR3 is 16 amino acids. DNA of the CDR3: TGCGCCAGCAGCCAAGTGTGGGGCGGTGACACCGGGGAGCTGTTTTTT. This gives the protein CASSQVWGGDTGELFF.

This chain connects TRBV7-9 to TRBJ2-3; D is unclear. CDR3 length equals 12 residues. Germline CDR1 and CDR2: SEHNR and FQNEAQ (reference sequence). CDR3 DNA sequence: TGTGCGATTCCGGGCCGCCCAGATACGCAGTATTTT. It encodes CAIPGRPDTQYF. The full variable domain, completed using reference TRBV7-9 and TRBJ2-3, is DTGVSQNPRHKITKRGQNVTFRCDPISEHNRLYWYRQTLGQGPEFLTYFQNEAQLEKSRLLSDRFSAERPKGSFSTLEIQRTEQGDSAMYLCAIPGRPDTQYFGPGTRLTVL.

This chain joins TRBV7-3 and TRBJ2-7; D could derive from TRBD1 or TRBD2 (5 bases each). Trimming pared 5 bases from V and 0 bases from J, leaving 11 bases between. Germline V CDR1 and CDR2: SGHTA, FQGTGA. This CDR3 has 14 amino acids. The CDR3 protein is CASSEGPRSYEQYF. The CDR3 DNA is TGTGCCAGCAGCGAGGGACCCCGCTCCTACGAGCAGTACTTC.

The rearrangement joins TRBV6-1 to TRBJ1-2; D gene ambiguous. This CDR3 region has 15 residues. Trimming removed 6 bases at V and 4 bases at J, with 18 bases between. Germline lookup yields CDR1 MNHNS and CDR2 SASEGT. In nucleotides, the CDR3 is TGTGCCAGCAGGCCCCTTGCTAGGGTCTCCTATGGCTACACCTTC. Protein product: CASRPLARVSYGYTF.

The chain uses TRBV2 and TRBJ2-7; D may be TRBD1 or TRBD2 (6 bases each). CDR3 length: 13 residues. V gave up 8 bases and J gave up 2 bases, with 13 bases separating them. Germline loops: CDR1 SNHLY, CDR2 FYNNEI. Here the CDR3 DNA reads TGTGCCAGCGCCCTGGGGGGCGCCTACGAGCAGTACTTC. This gives the protein CASALGGAYEQYF.

This clonotype came up a few times. The chain is built from TRBV28 and TRBJ2-7; 7 nucleotides align to TRBD1. The CDR3 is made up of 15 amino acids. The ends lost 6 bases at V and 1 base at J; junction bases unmatched: 9. Germline values: CDR1 MDHEN, CDR2 SYDVKM. The CDR3 loop is CASRSQVTGSYEQYF. CDR3 nucleotide sequence: TGTGCCAGCAGATCACAGGTGACAGGGTCCTACGAGCAGTACTTC.

Only a few counts were recorded for this clonotype. This sequence joins TRBV4-3 and TRBJ2-7, with D perhaps TRBD2 (6 bases). The V gene's germline CDR1 is LGHNA and CDR2 YSLEER. The CDR3 loop spans 13 amino acids. The V end was cut by 0 bases, the J end by 5 bases, with 8 bases between. The CDR3 nucleotides read TGCGCCAGCAGCCAAGATCCGGGAGACGAGCAGTACTTC. It specifies CASSQDPGDEQYF.

This clonotype has ten or more counts. V usage is TRBV20-1 and J usage is TRBJ2-3, with a tentative D call TRBD2 (7 bases). CDR1 DFQATT and CDR2 SNEGSKA come from the germline V gene (reference sequence). Between the trimmed V and J ends, which lost 6 bases and 8 bases, there was a span of 36 bases. The CDR3 extends over 19 amino acids. The CDR3: CSAGTSGDKLNGPLGTQYF. CDR3 nucleotides: TGCAGTGCCGGAACGAGCGGGGACAAGCTTAACGGGCCCCTAGGTACGCAGTATTTT.

This clonotype was counted ten times or more. The chain employs TRBV4-1 and TRBJ2-1, with D perhaps given as TRBD1 or TRBD2 (5 bases each). Trimming removed 1 base from V and 0 bases from J, with 16 bases in between. CDR3 length equals 18 residues. Per germline, CDR1 MGHRA and CDR2 YSYEKL. CDR3 sequence reads: CASSQVDLGVFSYNEQFF. DNA for the CDR3: TGCGCCAGCAGCCAAGTAGATCTGGGGGTTTTCTCCTACAATGAGCAGTTCTTC.

This clonotype has only a few counts. This sequence joins TRBV11-1 and TRBJ2-3; 14 nucleotides align to TRBD2. Trimming took 5 bases from V and 2 from J; bases not matched to a gene: 9. CDR1 SGHAT and CDR2 FQDESV come from the germline V gene (reference sequence). The CDR3 contains 18 residues. The CDR3 DNA follows: TGTGCCAGCAGCCCCAGTCAGGGACTAGCGGGGGACACAGATACGCAGTATTTT. As protein: CASSPSQGLAGDTDTQYF.

This clonotype was picked up many times. This chain joins TRBV28 and TRBJ2-5; the D gene is possibly TRBD1 (6 bases). CDR1 is MDHEN, CDR2 SYDVKM, per germline. The CDR3 loop spans 16 amino acids. V gave up 10 bases and J gave up 0 bases, with 21 bases separating them. CDR3 region: CATRPPPDSHQETQYF. For the CDR3, the DNA is TGTGCCACCCGGCCACCTCCGGACAGCCACCAAGAGACCCAGTACTTC.

This clonotype was recorded a few times. CDR3 sequence reads: CSARDGVAGNNPRQYF. The DNA of the CDR3 is TGCAGTGCTAGAGATGGGGTTGCGGGAAATAATCCCAGGCAGTACTTC. The V call is TRBV20-1, the J call TRBJ2-7, with a possible D match to TRBD2 (6 bases). Germline V gene sequence: CDR1 DFQATT, CDR2 SNEGSKA (reference sequence). The CDR3 loop spans 16 amino acids. Trimming cost V 0 bases and J 9 bases, with 24 bases left between them.